What follows are 28 T cell receptor beta chains derived from one specimen sequenced in a study of cytomegalovirus exposure and HLA in healthy donors. 60 Vbeta and 13 Jbeta primers were used in PCR. TCRdb keeps only in-frame clones here, not all; method: immunoSEQ multiplex PCR. The repertoire holds approximately 110,000 clones, over 80% seen once, with 5% to 6.5% in the top ten. The sequencing input was PBMCs. These receptors originate from a man aged 18 to 29 in good health and CMV-seronegative.

This clone is a singleton in its sample. The rearrangement links TRBV4-3 to TRBJ2-7, with TRBD2 matching 13 bases. Germline V gene lookup returns CDR1 LGHNA and CDR2 YSLEER. J was trimmed by 7 bases and V by 4 bases; bases with no gene match: 7. This CDR3 region has 15 residues. The CDR3 DNA sequence: TGCGCCAGCAGCCTAGGACTAGCGGGAGTTGGTGAGCAGTACTTC. Residues: CASSLGLAGVGEQYF.

The chain uses TRBV9 and TRBJ1-3, with 10 bases matching TRBD1. Germline V gives CDR1 SGDLS, CDR2 YYNGEE. The CDR3 runs to 15 residues. V gave up 3 bases and J gave up 3 bases; unmatched junction bases: 3. The CDR3 coding sequence is TGTGCCAGCAGCGGCGGGACAGGGGTTGGAAACACCATATATTTT. Its protein is CASSGGTGVGNTIYF.

This clone was detected only a few times. The J gene is TRBJ2-1, the V gene TRBV4-2; tentatively, D is TRBD2 (6 bases). CDR1 and CDR2 (germline): LGHNA, YNFKEQ. The CDR3 totals 14 residues. Trimming removed 3 bases from V and 3 bases from J, with 9 bases in between. The DNA for the CDR3 is TGTGCCAGCAGCCAGGCGACTAGCTACAATGAGCAGTTCTTC. The encoded protein is CASSQATSYNEQFF.

V gene TRBV4-3 combines with J gene TRBJ2-1, with D perhaps matching TRBD1 (5 bases). Germline loops: CDR1 LGHNA, CDR2 YSLEER. V was clipped by 0 bases and J by 8 bases, with 14 bases between them. CDR3 length equals 15 residues. The CDR3 loop is CASSQDWQGGDEQFF. The CDR3 DNA reads as TGCGCCAGCAGCCAAGATTGGCAGGGTGGGGATGAGCAGTTCTTC.

The chain combines TRBV30 with TRBJ2-7; 7 bases are shared with TRBD1. The CDR3 is 13 residues long. Germline lookup yields CDR1 GTSNPN and CDR2 SVGIG (reference sequence). Losses at the gene ends were 3 bases for V and 3 bases for J; bases not matched to a gene: 5. In nucleotides, the CDR3 is TGTGCCTGGAGAGAGACAGGGTACTACGAGCAGTACTTC. Its protein is CAWRETGYYEQYF.

The chain combines TRBV6-1 with TRBJ2-1, with D perhaps TRBD2 (6 bases). There are 15 residues in the CDR3. Looked up from germline, CDR1 is MNHNS and CDR2 is SASEGT. The V and J ends lost 7 bases and 2 bases respectively, with 15 bases between them. In DNA form, the CDR3 reads TGTGCCAGCAATGACCGGGACTTAACCTACAATGAGCAGTTCTTC. Translation: CASNDRDLTYNEQFF.

The CDR3 here is CASSDGASGPYGQYF. The CDR3 DNA is TGTGCCAGCAGCGACGGCGCTAGCGGACCATACGGGCAGTATTTT. This sequence joins TRBV9 and TRBJ2-3; TRBD2 agrees at 7 bases. Germline CDR1 reads SGDLS; CDR2 reads YYNGEE. The CDR3 is 15 amino acids. V gave up 3 bases and J gave up 11 bases; unmatched junction bases: 15.

V and J are TRBV28 and TRBJ2-7; 7 bases line up with TRBD1. The J segment lost 2 bases and the V segment lost 5 bases, leaving 6 bases of the junction unmatched. This CDR3 is built from 14 residues. Germline V gives CDR1 MDHEN, CDR2 SYDVKM. This CDR3 reads CASSTGQLTYEQYF. CDR3 in DNA: TGTGCCAGCAGTACGGGACAGCTTACCTACGAGCAGTACTTC.

DNA of the CDR3: TGTGCCTCATATAGCGGGAGGGCTTACGAGCAGTACTTC. Translation: CASYSGRAYEQYF. This chain joins TRBV10-3 and TRBJ2-7, with TRBD2 matching 11 bases. The germline V gene has CDR1 ENHRY and CDR2 SYGVKD. CDR3 length: 13 residues. Germline trimming cut 11 bases from V and 4 bases from J; bases unmatched to any gene: 7.

As regards this clone: An end of the junction differs from the germline gene, which may be a read error. The rearrangement uses TRBV2 and TRBJ2-2; 15 nucleotides align to TRBD2. The CDR3 is made up of 18 amino acids. Germline CDR1 reads SNHLY; CDR2 reads FYNNEI. The CDR3 is CASREGTSGRKNTGELFF. For the CDR3, the DNA is TGTGCCAGCAGAGAAGGGACTAGCGGGAGGAAAAACACCGGGGAGCTGTTTTTT.

Turning to this clone: Lacking the conserved final phenylalanine or tryptophan, this CDR3 likely reflects a read error. The V call is TRBV7-8, the J call TRBJ1-2; perhaps TRBD1 as D (6 bases). V was shortened by 5 bases and J by 7 bases, with 14 bases between the two germline ends. The CDR3 consists of 13 residues. CDR1 is SGHVS and CDR2 is FQNEAQ in the germline V gene. The CDR3 nucleotides are TGTGCCAGCAGCGCAGGGGCTCCCCGTGGCTACACCTCC. It codes for CASSAGAPRGYTS.

The chain uses TRBV6-1 and TRBJ1-5, with D perhaps TRBD1 (5 bases). CDR1 is MNHNS, CDR2 SASEGT, per germline. The V end lost 4 bases, the J end lost 2 bases, and 15 bases lay between the germline ends. This CDR3 has 16 residues. The DNA of the CDR3 is TGTGCCAGCAGTGGGACCTTGACAGAAGGCAATCAGCCCCAGCATTTT. It specifies CASSGTLTEGNQPQHF.

This clone was found a few times. The chain links TRBV5-5 to TRBJ1-5; tentatively, D is TRBD1 (5 bases). There are 17 residues in the CDR3. Trimming took 0 bases from V and 5 from J, leaving 18 bases between them. Germline lookup yields CDR1 SGHKS and CDR2 YYEKEE (reference sequence). The CDR3 region is CASSLAPTAMGDQPQHF. CDR3 DNA: TGTGCCAGCAGCTTGGCCCCGACAGCAATGGGCGATCAGCCCCAGCATTTT.

V gene TRBV6-4 combines with J gene TRBJ2-1, with TRBD1 as a possible D gene (6 bases). Germline-derived CDR1 and CDR2 are MRHNA and SNTAGT. The CDR3 extends over 17 amino acids. Deletions cut 6 bases from V and 2 bases from J, with 20 bases between. The CDR3 region has the DNA TGTGCCAGCAGCCTATACCAGGGGATAGGGGCCTACAATGAGCAGTTCTTC. This codes for CASSLYQGIGAYNEQFF.

The chain employs TRBV10-3 and TRBJ1-1; D uncertain. In germline, CDR1 is ENHRY, CDR2 SYGVKD. The CDR3 sequence is 15 residues long. The V and J ends lost 10 bases and 4 bases respectively, with 22 bases between them. The CDR3 coding sequence is TGTGCCACCGCGTCCGCCGATAGTGTCGGCACTGAAGCTTTCTTT. Translation: CATASADSVGTEAFF.

The chain employs TRBV28 and TRBJ1-2; unclear D gene. V was cut by 7 bases and J by 4 bases, with 16 bases left in between. The CDR3 totals 14 residues. Germline CDR1 is MDHEN and CDR2 is SYDVKM. CDR3: CASTPGWSIYGYTF. The CDR3 nucleotides are TGTGCCAGCACCCCAGGTTGGTCCATCTATGGCTACACCTTC.

The chain has TRBV12-5 and TRBJ2-1, with a weak D call TRBD2 (6 bases). Trimming took off 6 bases at V and 9 bases at J, with 24 bases between the two ends. CDR3 length equals 16 residues. Germline V lookup: CDR1 LGHNT, CDR2 FRNRAP. The CDR3 nucleotides read TGTGCTAGTGGGCCGGGGTCGGGAGTTGAACCAGTTGAGCAGTTCTTC. This gives the protein CASGPGSGVEPVEQFF.

The gene calls are TRBV9 and TRBJ1-1, with D possibly matching TRBD1 (5 bases). Germline V lookup: CDR1 SGDLS, CDR2 YYNGEE. Trimming removed 0 bases at V and 7 bases at J, with 7 bases between. The CDR3 contains 12 residues. For the CDR3, the DNA is TGTGCCAGCAGCGTAGGGCAGGGTGAAGCTTTCTTT. Translating gives CASSVGQGEAFF.

The chain is built from TRBV9 and TRBJ1-1, with D tentatively TRBD1 (6 bases). V shed 3 bases and J shed 2 bases, with 14 bases lying between them. Germline V gives CDR1 SGDLS, CDR2 YYNGEE. The CDR3 spans 15 residues. The CDR3 region is CASSGGGAGNTEAFF. The DNA of the CDR3 is TGTGCCAGCAGCGGAGGGGGGGCTGGCAACACTGAAGCTTTCTTT.

The chain combines TRBV30 with TRBJ2-7, with D unresolved. The CDR3 runs 11 residues. V lost 5 bases to trimming and J lost 10 bases, with 15 bases between them. CDR1 and CDR2 from the germline V gene are GTSNPN and SVGIG (reference sequence). CDR3: CAWGPFTVQYF. CDR3 DNA: TGTGCCTGGGGGCCCTTCACGGTACAGTACTTC.

This chain uses TRBV6-1 with TRBJ1-1; a possible D gene is TRBD1 (5 bases). The CDR3 has 13 residues. Germline lookup yields CDR1 MNHNS and CDR2 SASEGT. Trimming stripped 4 bases from V and 1 base from J, with 7 bases between. CDR3 sequence (DNA): TGTGCCAGCAGTGGGACACCGAACACTGAAGCTTTCTTT. This translates into CASSGTPNTEAFF.

This clone was recorded a few times. The V and J genes are TRBV6-5 and TRBJ2-7; the D is unclear. The length of the CDR3 is 13 residues. V was pared by 5 bases and J by 0 bases, with 8 bases between. CDR1 is MNHEY, CDR2 SVGAGI, per germline. CDR3 coding DNA: TGTGCCAGCAGTAAGTCAGTCTCCTACGAGCAGTACTTC. It translates to CASSKSVSYEQYF.

In this sample, this clone turned up a few times. CDR3 region: CASSLGQGMNTEAFF. The CDR3 DNA follows: TGTGCCAGCAGTTTAGGACAGGGGATGAACACTGAAGCTTTCTTT. The rearrangement joins TRBV28 to TRBJ1-1; 9 bases fit TRBD1. J gave up 0 bases and V 2 bases, and 1 base lay outside the gene matches. CDR3 size: 15 residues. Germline CDR1 is MDHEN and CDR2 is SYDVKM.

The chain employs TRBV9 and TRBJ2-5; D uncertain. Per the germline V gene, CDR1 is SGDLS and CDR2 is YYNGEE. The CDR3 totals 12 residues. V was pared by 3 bases and J by 5 bases, with 8 bases between. The CDR3 loop is CASSAYAETQYF. CDR3 nucleotide sequence: TGTGCCAGCAGCGCCTACGCCGAGACCCAGTACTTC.

The chain carries TRBV19 and TRBJ2-5, with 15 bases aligning to TRBD2. Germline CDR1 is LNHDA and CDR2 is SQIVND (reference sequence). This CDR3 has 19 residues. Trimming took 4 bases from V and 2 from J; bases not matched to a gene: 11. The DNA for the CDR3 is TGTGCCAGTAGTACTCCACCCTGGGGACTAGCGGGGGGACAAGAGACCCAGTACTTC. Its protein product is CASSTPPWGLAGGQETQYF. Complete variable domain (other parts from reference TRBV19 and TRBJ2-5): DGGITQSPKYLFRKEGQNVTLSCEQNLNHDAMYWYRQDPGQGLRLIYYSQIVNDFQKGDIAEGYSVSREKKESFPLTVTSAQKNPTAFYLCASSTPPWGLAGGQETQYFGPGTRLLVL.

The chain has TRBV18 and TRBJ2-3; the D gene is possibly TRBD2 (6 bases). The CDR3 is 18 amino acids. Trimming left V 1 base short and J 2 bases short, with 19 bases between. Germline CDR1 KGHSH, CDR2 LQKENI. This chain's CDR3 is CASSPRVTAGASTDTQYF. The CDR3 DNA is TGTGCCAGCTCACCACGGGTCACAGCGGGCGCTTCCACAGATACGCAGTATTTT.

The CDR3 here is CASKTSGSLNTGELFF. For the CDR3, the DNA is TGCGCCAGCAAGACTAGCGGGAGTCTTAACACCGGGGAGCTGTTTTTT. V usage is TRBV10-2 and J usage is TRBJ2-2; 12 bases are shared with TRBD2. The CDR3 spans 16 residues. In germline, CDR1 is WSHSY, CDR2 SAAADI. With 7 bases clipped from V and 2 bases from J, the junction kept 5 bases outside the gene matches.

The chain employs TRBV15 and TRBJ2-1; 7 bases agree with TRBD2. This CDR3 region has 14 residues. The ends lost 5 bases at V and 3 bases at J; junction bases unmatched: 4. Germline-derived CDR1 and CDR2 are LNHNV and YYDKDF (reference sequence). The CDR3 coding sequence is TGTGCCACCAGCGCTAGCGGAATCTACAATGAGCAGTTCTTC. Translating it yields CATSASGIYNEQFF.